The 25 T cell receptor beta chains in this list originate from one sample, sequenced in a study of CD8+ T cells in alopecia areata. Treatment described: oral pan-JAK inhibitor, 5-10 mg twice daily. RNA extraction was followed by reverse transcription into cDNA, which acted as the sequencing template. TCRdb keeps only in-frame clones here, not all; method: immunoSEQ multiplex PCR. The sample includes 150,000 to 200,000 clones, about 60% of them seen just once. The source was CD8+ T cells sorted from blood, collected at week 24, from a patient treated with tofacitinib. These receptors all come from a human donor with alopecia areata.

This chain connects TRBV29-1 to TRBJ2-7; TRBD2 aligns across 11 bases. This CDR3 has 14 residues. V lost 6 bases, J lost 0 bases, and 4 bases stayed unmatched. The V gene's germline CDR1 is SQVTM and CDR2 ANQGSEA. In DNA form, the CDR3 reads TGCAGCGTAGAACTAGCGGGGGCCTCCTACGAGCAGTACTTC. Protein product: CSVELAGASYEQYF.

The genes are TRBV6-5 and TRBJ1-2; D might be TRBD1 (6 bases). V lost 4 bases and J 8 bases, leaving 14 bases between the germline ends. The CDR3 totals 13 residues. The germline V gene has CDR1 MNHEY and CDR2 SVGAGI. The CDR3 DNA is TGTGCCAGCAGTTTTGGGGGGCTCGGAGGCTACACCTTC. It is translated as CASSFGGLGGYTF.

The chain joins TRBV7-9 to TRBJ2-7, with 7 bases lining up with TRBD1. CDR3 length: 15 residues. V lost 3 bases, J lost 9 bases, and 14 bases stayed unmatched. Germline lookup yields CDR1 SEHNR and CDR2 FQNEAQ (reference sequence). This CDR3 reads CASSFSGTDSGGQYF. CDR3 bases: TGTGCCAGCAGCTTCTCCGGGACAGATAGTGGCGGGCAGTACTTC.

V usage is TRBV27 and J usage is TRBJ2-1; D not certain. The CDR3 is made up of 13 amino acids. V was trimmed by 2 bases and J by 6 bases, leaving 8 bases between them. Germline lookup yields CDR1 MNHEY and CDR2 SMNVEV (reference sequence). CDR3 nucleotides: TGTGCCAGCAGTTTAGGCGTTTTCAATGAGCAGTTCTTC. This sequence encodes CASSLGVFNEQFF.

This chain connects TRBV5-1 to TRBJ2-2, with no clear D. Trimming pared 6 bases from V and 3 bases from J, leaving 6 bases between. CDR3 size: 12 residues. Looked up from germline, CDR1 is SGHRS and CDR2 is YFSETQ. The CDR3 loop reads CASIQDTGELFF. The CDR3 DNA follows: TGCGCCAGCATCCAGGACACCGGGGAGCTGTTTTTT.

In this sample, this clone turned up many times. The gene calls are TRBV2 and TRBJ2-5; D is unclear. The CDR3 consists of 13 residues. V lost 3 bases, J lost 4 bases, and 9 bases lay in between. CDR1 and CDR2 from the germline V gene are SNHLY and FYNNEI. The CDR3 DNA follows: TGTGCCAGCAGTGACGGCATAATAGAGACCCAGTACTTC. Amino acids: CASSDGIIETQYF.

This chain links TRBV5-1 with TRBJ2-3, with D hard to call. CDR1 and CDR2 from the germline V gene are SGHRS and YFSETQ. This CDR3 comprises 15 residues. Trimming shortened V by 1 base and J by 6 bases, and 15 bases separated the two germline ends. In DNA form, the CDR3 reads TGCGCCAGCAGCTTGTCAGACCCCAGTCCGGATACGCAGTATTTT. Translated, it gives CASSLSDPSPDTQYF.

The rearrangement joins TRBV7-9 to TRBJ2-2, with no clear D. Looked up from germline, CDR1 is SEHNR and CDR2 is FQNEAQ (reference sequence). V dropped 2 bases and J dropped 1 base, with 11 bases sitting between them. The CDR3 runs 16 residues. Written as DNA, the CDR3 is TGTGCCAGCAGCTTAATGACTGAACGGAACACCGGGGAGCTGTTTTTT. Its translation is CASSLMTERNTGELFF.

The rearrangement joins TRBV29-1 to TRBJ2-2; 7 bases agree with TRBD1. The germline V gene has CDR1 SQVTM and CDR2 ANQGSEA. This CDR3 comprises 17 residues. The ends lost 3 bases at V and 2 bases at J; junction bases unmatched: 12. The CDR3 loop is CSVEGLGTAANTGELFF. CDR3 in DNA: TGCAGCGTTGAGGGGCTTGGGACAGCGGCTAACACCGGGGAGCTGTTTTTT.

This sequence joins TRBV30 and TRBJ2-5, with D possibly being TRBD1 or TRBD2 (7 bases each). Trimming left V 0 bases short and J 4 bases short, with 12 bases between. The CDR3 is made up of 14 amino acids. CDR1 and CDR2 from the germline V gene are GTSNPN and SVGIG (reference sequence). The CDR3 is CAWSVSGGGETQYF. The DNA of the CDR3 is TGTGCCTGGAGTGTATCAGGGGGGGGAGAGACCCAGTACTTC. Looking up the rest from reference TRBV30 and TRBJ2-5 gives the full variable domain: SQTIHQWPATLVQPVGSPLSLECTVEGTSNPNLYWYRQAAGRGLQLLFYSVGIGQISSEVPQNLSASRPQDRQFILSSKKLLLSDSGFYLCAWSVSGGGETQYFGPGTRLLVL.

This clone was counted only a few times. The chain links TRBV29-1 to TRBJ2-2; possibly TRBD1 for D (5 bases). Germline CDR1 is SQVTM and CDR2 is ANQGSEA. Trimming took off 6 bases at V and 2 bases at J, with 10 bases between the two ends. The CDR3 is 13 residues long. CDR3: CSVETDNTGELFF. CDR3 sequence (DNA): TGCAGCGTAGAGACAGACAACACCGGGGAGCTGTTTTTT.

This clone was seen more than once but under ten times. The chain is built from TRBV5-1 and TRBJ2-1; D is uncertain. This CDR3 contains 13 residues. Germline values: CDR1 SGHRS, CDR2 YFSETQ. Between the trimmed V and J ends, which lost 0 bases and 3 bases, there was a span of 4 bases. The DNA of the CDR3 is TGCGCCAGCAGCTTGGAGGTCTACAATGAGCAGTTCTTC. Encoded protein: CASSLEVYNEQFF.

Here the CDR3 DNA reads TGTGCCACCAGCGAGGGAGGGCTAGCGACAGATACGCAGTATTTT. Translating gives CATSEGGLATDTQYF. This rearrangement joins TRBV15 to TRBJ2-3; 7 nucleotides match TRBD2. There are 15 residues in the CDR3. Germline V gives CDR1 LNHNV, CDR2 YYDKDF (reference sequence). After removal of 5 bases from V and 3 bases from J, the junction contained 8 bases not matched to a gene.

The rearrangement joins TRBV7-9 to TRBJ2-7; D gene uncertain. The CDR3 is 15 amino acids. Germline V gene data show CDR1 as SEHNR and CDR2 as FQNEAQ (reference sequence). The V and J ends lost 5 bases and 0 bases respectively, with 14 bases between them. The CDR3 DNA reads TGTGCCAGCAGCGCATACTCCACCGGCTCCTACGAGCAGTACTTC. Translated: CASSAYSTGSYEQYF.

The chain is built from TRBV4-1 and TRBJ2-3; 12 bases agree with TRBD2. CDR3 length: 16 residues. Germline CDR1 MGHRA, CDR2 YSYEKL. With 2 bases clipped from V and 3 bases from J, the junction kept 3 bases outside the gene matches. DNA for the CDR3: TGCGCCAGCAGCCAAAGACTAGCGGGGGTGACAGATACGCAGTATTTT. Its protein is CASSQRLAGVTDTQYF.

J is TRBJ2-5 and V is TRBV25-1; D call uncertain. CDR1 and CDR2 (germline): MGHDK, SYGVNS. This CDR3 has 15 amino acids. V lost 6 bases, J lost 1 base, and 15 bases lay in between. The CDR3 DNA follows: TGTGCCAGCAGCCCCCCGGGCCGAAGCCAAGAGACCCAGTACTTC. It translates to CASSPPGRSQETQYF.

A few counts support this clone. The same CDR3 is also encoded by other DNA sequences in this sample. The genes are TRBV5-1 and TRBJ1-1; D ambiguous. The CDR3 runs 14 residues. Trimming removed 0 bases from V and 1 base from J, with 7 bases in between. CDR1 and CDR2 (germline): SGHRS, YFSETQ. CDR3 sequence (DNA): TGCGCCAGCAGCTTGGCGGGTGGGAACACTGAAGCTTTCTTT. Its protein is CASSLAGGNTEAFF.

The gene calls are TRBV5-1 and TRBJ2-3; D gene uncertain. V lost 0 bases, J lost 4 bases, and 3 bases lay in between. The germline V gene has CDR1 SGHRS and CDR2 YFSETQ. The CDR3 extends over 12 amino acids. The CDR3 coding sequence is TGCGCCAGCAGCTTGGGGGCAGATACGCAGTATTTT. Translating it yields CASSLGADTQYF.

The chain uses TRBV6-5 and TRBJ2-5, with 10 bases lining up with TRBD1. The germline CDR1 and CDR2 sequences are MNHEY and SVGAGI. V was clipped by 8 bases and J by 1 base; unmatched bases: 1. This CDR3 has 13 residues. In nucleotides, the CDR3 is TGTGCCAGCTGGACAGGGGGCCAAGAGACCCAGTACTTC. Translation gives CASWTGGQETQYF.

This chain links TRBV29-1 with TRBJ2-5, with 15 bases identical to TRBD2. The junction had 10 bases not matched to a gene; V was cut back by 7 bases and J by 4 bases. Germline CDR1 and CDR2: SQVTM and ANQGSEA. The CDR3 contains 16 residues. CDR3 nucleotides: TGCAGCGCTACCTGGACTAGCGGGGGGGCCAGAGAGACCCAGTACTTC. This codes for CSATWTSGGARETQYF.

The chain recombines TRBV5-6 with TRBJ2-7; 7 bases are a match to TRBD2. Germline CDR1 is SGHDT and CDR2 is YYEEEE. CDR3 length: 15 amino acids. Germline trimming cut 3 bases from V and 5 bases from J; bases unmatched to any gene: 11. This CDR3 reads CASSSGGQGSHEQYF. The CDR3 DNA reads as TGTGCCAGCAGCTCGGGAGGCCAGGGTAGCCACGAGCAGTACTTC. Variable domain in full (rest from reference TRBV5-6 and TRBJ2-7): DAGVTQSPTHLIKTRGQQVTLRCSPKSGHDTVSWYQQALGQGPQFIFQYYEEEERQRGNFPDRFSGHQFPNYSSELNVNALLLGDSALYLCASSSGGQGSHEQYFGPGTRLTVT.

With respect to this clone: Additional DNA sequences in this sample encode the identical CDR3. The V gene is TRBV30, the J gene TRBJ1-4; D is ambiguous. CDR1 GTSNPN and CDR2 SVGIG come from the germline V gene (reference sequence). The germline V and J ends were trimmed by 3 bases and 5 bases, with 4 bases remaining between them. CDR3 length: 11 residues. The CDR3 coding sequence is TGTGCCTGGAGCGGGAATGAAAAACTGTTTTTT. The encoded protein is CAWSGNEKLFF.

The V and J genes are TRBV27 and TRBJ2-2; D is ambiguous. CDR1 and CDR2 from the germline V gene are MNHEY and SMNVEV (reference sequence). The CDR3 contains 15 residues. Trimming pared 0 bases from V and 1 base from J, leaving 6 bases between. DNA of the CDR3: TGTGCCAGCAGTTTATCGGTTGTGAACACCGGGGAGCTGTTTTTT. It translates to CASSLSVVNTGELFF.

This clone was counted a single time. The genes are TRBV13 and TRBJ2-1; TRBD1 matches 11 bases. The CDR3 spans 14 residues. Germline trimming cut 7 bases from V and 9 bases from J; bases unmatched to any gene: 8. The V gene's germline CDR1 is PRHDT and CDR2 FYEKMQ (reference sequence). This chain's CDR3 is CASNHGTGGGEQFF. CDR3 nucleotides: TGTGCCAGCAACCATGGGACAGGGGGAGGTGAGCAGTTCTTC.

CDR3 in amino acids: CASSDFHALQPQHF. The CDR3 DNA sequence: TGTGCCAGCAGTGATTTCCACGCGCTTCAGCCCCAGCATTTT. The chain uses TRBV25-1 and TRBJ1-5; D gene ambiguous. Trimming left V 3 bases short and J 6 bases short, with 12 bases between. The CDR3 totals 14 residues. Germline values: CDR1 MGHDK, CDR2 SYGVNS.